The rows below give T cell receptor beta chains drawn from one sample of a study of cytomegalovirus exposure and HLA in healthy donors. The data were produced by immunoSEQ multiplex PCR, yet TCRdb's version contains in-frame clones alone and is incomplete. The repertoire holds fewer than 200,000 clones, with 70% to 80% as singletons. The specimen was PBMCs. The receptor source for this set is a man in his late teens or twenties in good health and CMV-seropositive. Each CDR3 is given with its conserved first and last residue. D genes are given only for firm matches. Some rows mark clone size as missing; the rest say once, few, many or name a class of expanded clone.

14	.	TRBD1	TRBV5-1	TRBJ1-2	TGCGCCAGCAGCTTATTACCGGGACAGGATGGCTACACCTTC	CASSLLPGQDGYTF
13	.	TRBD1	TRBV5-4	TRBJ1-1	TGTGCCAGCCGAAACAGGGGGAACACTGAAGCTTTCTTT	CASRNRGNTEAFF
13	.	TRBD2	TRBV5-6	TRBJ2-7	TGTGCCAGCAGCTTGCTACGGGACTACGAGCAGCACTTC	CASSLLRDYEQHF
16	.	TRBD2	TRBV6-5	TRBJ2-5	TGTGCCAGCAGTTACATTAGCGGGGGGAGTCAAGAGACCCAGTACTTC	CASSYISGGSQETQYF
14	.	.	TRBV5-6	TRBJ2-5	TGTGCCAGCAGCTCTTTTAGCGGTCAAGAGACCCAGTACTTC	CASSSFSGQETQYF
15	.	.	TRBV29-1	TRBJ1-6	TGCAGCGCGAGGGATACCCGGGGGGGGAATTCACCCCTCCACTTT	CSARDTRGGNSPLHF
11	.	.	TRBV20-1	TRBJ2-3	TGCAGTGCTACGTGGCACGATACGCAGTATTTT	CSATWHDTQYF
13	once	.	TRBV15	TRBJ1-5	TGTGCCACCAGCCCCTCGTCCAATCAGCCCCAGCATTTT	CATSPSSNQPQHF
15	.	TRBD2	TRBV5-1	TRBJ2-7	TGCGCCAGCAGCCCACTAGCGGGAGAGTCCTACGAGCAGTACTTC	CASSPLAGESYEQYF
14	.	.	TRBV6-6	TRBJ1-1	TGTGCCAGCAGTCGACCCGCGGGAAGCACTGAAGCTTTCTTT	CASSRPAGSTEAFF
15	.	TRBD1	TRBV7-9	TRBJ1-4	TGTGCCAGCAGCTTAGCTGGGACAGGGCGCGAAAAACTGTTTTTT	CASSLAGTGREKLFF
14	.	TRBD1	TRBV5-6	TRBJ2-1	TGTGCCAGCATCGAGGGGGCGAAGTGGAATGAGCAGTTCTTC	CASIEGAKWNEQFF
15	.	.	TRBV4-2	TRBJ1-1	TGTGCCAGCAGCCAAGAGCGGGAATTGAACACTGAAGCTTTCTTT	CASSQERELNTEAFF
17	.	.	TRBV7-2	TRBJ1-3	TGTGCCAGCAGCTTAGCCGGGAGGCTAACCTCTGGAAACACCATATATTTT	CASSLAGRLTSGNTIYF
17	.	TRBD2	TRBV4-1	TRBJ2-7	TGCGCCAGCAGCCAAGAAACTAGCGGGAGGGCCCGGGACGAGCAGTACTTC	CASSQETSGRARDEQYF
13	.	.	TRBV7-9	TRBJ2-7	TGTGCCAGCAGCTTAGCTCAGGGGAGCGAGCAGTACTTC	CASSLAQGSEQYF
15	.	.	TRBV5-6	TRBJ1-5	TGTGCCAGCAGCTTGGGCGGGCCGAGCAATCAGCCCCAGCATTTT	CASSLGGPSNQPQHF
13	.	.	TRBV5-1	TRBJ2-2	TGCGCCAGCACCCCATCGGGCACCGGGGAGCTGTTTTTT	CASTPSGTGELFF
16	.	.	TRBV19	TRBJ1-5	TGTGCCAGTAGTCCCCACAGGGTGCCCAGCAATCAGCCCCAGCATTTT	CASSPHRVPSNQPQHF
16	.	TRBD2	TRBV9	TRBJ2-2	TGTGCCAGCAGCGTAGAGTCCGGACTAGTATCCGGGGAGCTGTTTTTT	CASSVESGLVSGELFF
13	.	TRBD2	TRBV11-3	TRBJ2-1	TGTGCCAGCAGCTTGGGACTATACAATGAGCAGTTCTTC	CASSLGLYNEQFF
18	once	TRBD1	TRBV18	TRBJ2-4	TGTGCCAGCTCAGAGGGGACAGGGGCCCGAAGAACCAAAAACATTCAGTACTTC	CASSEGTGARRTKNIQYF
14	.	.	TRBV21-1	TRBJ2-5	TGTGCCAGCAGCGTATCGCAGGGAAAAGAGACCCAGTACTTC	CASSVSQGKETQYF
15	.	TRBD1	TRBV7-2	TRBJ1-4	TGTGCCAGCAGCTTTTCCGGGACAGGTTATGAAAAACTGTTTTTT	CASSFSGTGYEKLFF
15	.	.	TRBV2	TRBJ1-2	TGTGCCAGCAGAAATTCCCAGTACGACGGGTATGGCTACACCTTC	CASRNSQYDGYGYTF
16	.	.	TRBV18	TRBJ2-5	TGTGCCAGCTCACCATCTCACGGGAGAGGAAGAGAGACCCAGTACTTC	CASSPSHGRGRETQYF
15	.	TRBD1	TRBV5-1	TRBJ1-4	TGCGCCAGCAGCTCATTGGGGACAGCTTATGAAAAACTGTTTTTT	CASSSLGTAYEKLFF